This is a list of T cell receptor beta chains from one sample in a study of T cells in Graves' hyperthyroidism and ophthalmopathy. TCRdb analysed the multiplex PCR reads with MiXCR anew, one entry per CDR3 protein. The table shows a few hundred thousand distinct CDR3 sequences, with roughly 22% occurring only once. The sequencing sample was made of blood. All receptors derive from a man in his thirties or forties with Graves' ophthalmopathy. Each CDR3 is given with its conserved first and last residue. The order of the fields is J gene, clone size, D gene, V gene, CDR3 DNA, CDR3 protein. D genes are given only for firm matches. A row's size may be missing; if present it is once, few, many or a size class.

j_call: TRBJ2-7; clone_size: many; d_call: .; v_call: TRBV13; cdr3_nt: TGTGCCAGCAGCCTTCAGATAGGAGAGCAGTACTTC; cdr3_aa: CASSLQIGEQYF
j_call: TRBJ1-2; clone_size: .; d_call: TRBD1; v_call: TRBV15; cdr3_nt: TGTGCCACCAGCGCCCGGGACAGGGTAGGCGGCTACACCTTC; cdr3_aa: CATSARDRVGGYTF
j_call: TRBJ2-5; clone_size: .; d_call: .; v_call: TRBV10-3; cdr3_nt: TGTGCCATCAGTGAGTCGAGCCTCCAAGAGACCCAGTACTTC; cdr3_aa: CAISESSLQETQYF
j_call: TRBJ2-5; clone_size: .; d_call: TRBD2; v_call: TRBV14; cdr3_nt: TGTGCCAGCAGCCAAGGACTAGCAGAGACCCAGTACTTC; cdr3_aa: CASSQGLAETQYF
j_call: TRBJ2-3; clone_size: .; d_call: .; v_call: TRBV20-1; cdr3_nt: TGCAGACCTCTAGCGTCCGAGTGGGCAGATACGCAGTATTTT; cdr3_aa: CRPLASEWADTQYF
j_call: TRBJ2-3; clone_size: few; d_call: TRBD1; v_call: TRBV6-1; cdr3_nt: TGTGCCAGCTGGGGAAGGGGGCGCACAGATACGCAGTATTTT; cdr3_aa: CASWGRGRTDTQYF
j_call: TRBJ2-3; clone_size: few; d_call: TRBD2; v_call: TRBV7-2; cdr3_nt: TGTGCCAGCAGCTTTCGCGGGAGTATAGATACGCAGTATTTT; cdr3_aa: CASSFRGSIDTQYF
j_call: TRBJ2-7; clone_size: .; d_call: TRBD2; v_call: TRBV30; cdr3_nt: TGTGCCGCAAAAACAGGGACTAGCGGGAGATCCGGAGGCGAGCAGTACTTC; cdr3_aa: CAAKTGTSGRSGGEQYF
j_call: TRBJ2-7; clone_size: .; d_call: TRBD2; v_call: TRBV4-1; cdr3_nt: TGCGCCAGCAGCCAAGTTCCTAGCGGGTCCGTCTACGAGCAGTACTTC; cdr3_aa: CASSQVPSGSVYEQYF
j_call: TRBJ2-7; clone_size: few; d_call: TRBD2; v_call: TRBV12-3/TRBV12-4; cdr3_nt: TGTGCCAGTCGACTAGCGGAAACCTACGAGCAGTACTTC; cdr3_aa: CASRLAETYEQYF
j_call: TRBJ2-5; clone_size: .; d_call: TRBD2; v_call: TRBV2; cdr3_nt: TGTGCCAGCAGGCAAATGCCGGGACTAGCGGAAGAGACCCAGTACTTC; cdr3_aa: CASRQMPGLAEETQYF
j_call: TRBJ2-3; clone_size: once; d_call: .; v_call: TRBV6-1; cdr3_nt: TGTGCCAGCAGCGACAGTTTCACAGATACGCAGTATTTT; cdr3_aa: CASSDSFTDTQYF
j_call: TRBJ1-4; clone_size: few; d_call: TRBD1; v_call: TRBV19; cdr3_nt: TGTGCCAGTAGTATGACAGGGGCGGCAAAACTGTTTTTT; cdr3_aa: CASSMTGAAKLFF
j_call: TRBJ1-2; clone_size: .; d_call: .; v_call: TRBV19; cdr3_nt: TGTGCCAGTAATCTACAGCGGGGCAGCTATGGCTACACCTTC; cdr3_aa: CASNLQRGSYGYTF
j_call: TRBJ2-1; clone_size: .; d_call: .; v_call: TRBV9; cdr3_nt: TGTGCCAGCAGCGTCACTAGTAATGAGCAGTTCTTC; cdr3_aa: CASSVTSNEQFF
j_call: TRBJ1-1; clone_size: many; d_call: .; v_call: TRBV11-2; cdr3_nt: TGTGCCAGCAGCTTAGATGGAAGGACTGAAGCTTTCTTT; cdr3_aa: CASSLDGRTEAFF
j_call: TRBJ1-5; clone_size: few; d_call: TRBD1; v_call: TRBV2; cdr3_nt: TGTGCCACTTCTACAGGGGACGCTGGCAATCAGCCCCAGCATTTT; cdr3_aa: CATSTGDAGNQPQHF
j_call: TRBJ2-2; clone_size: .; d_call: TRBD1; v_call: TRBV12-3/TRBV12-4; cdr3_nt: TGTGCCAGCAACCCGGACAGGGCTTCCGGGGAGCTGTTTTTT; cdr3_aa: CASNPDRASGELFF
j_call: TRBJ2-7; clone_size: few; d_call: TRBD2; v_call: TRBV28; cdr3_nt: TGTGCCAGCAAGGCTAGCGGGAGTCGCGAGCAGTACTTC; cdr3_aa: CASKASGSREQYF
j_call: TRBJ2-3; clone_size: few; d_call: .; v_call: TRBV7-9; cdr3_nt: TGTGCCAGCAGTGCACAGGGAGGTACGCAGTATTTT; cdr3_aa: CASSAQGGTQYF
j_call: TRBJ1-2; clone_size: .; d_call: TRBD1; v_call: TRBV7-3; cdr3_nt: TGTGCCAGCAGATCTTGGACAGGAGGCTATGGCTACACCTTC; cdr3_aa: CASRSWTGGYGYTF
j_call: TRBJ2-7; clone_size: few; d_call: TRBD1; v_call: TRBV2; cdr3_nt: TGTGCCAGCAGTACGGGACAGGGAATGAGGGAGCAGTACTTC; cdr3_aa: CASSTGQGMREQYF
j_call: TRBJ1-5; clone_size: .; d_call: .; v_call: TRBV6-2/TRBV6-3; cdr3_nt: TGTGCCAGCAGTTACTCTGGCAGTAGCAATCAGCCCCAGCATTTT; cdr3_aa: CASSYSGSSNQPQHF
j_call: TRBJ2-7; clone_size: .; d_call: TRBD2; v_call: TRBV20-1; cdr3_nt: TGCAGTGTTCTTCCGACTAGCCCGTCCTACGAGCAGTACTTC; cdr3_aa: CSVLPTSPSYEQYF
j_call: TRBJ2-7; clone_size: .; d_call: .; v_call: TRBV7-9; cdr3_nt: TGTGCCAGCAGCTTGTACTACGAGCAGTACTTC; cdr3_aa: CASSLYYEQYF
j_call: TRBJ2-3; clone_size: many; d_call: .; v_call: TRBV7-8; cdr3_nt: TGTGCCAGCAGCTTAGCTAGGGAAAGAGCAGATACGCAGTATTTT; cdr3_aa: CASSLARERADTQYF
j_call: TRBJ2-1; clone_size: .; d_call: TRBD1; v_call: TRBV30; cdr3_nt: TGTGCCTGGACCCGGGACAGCTCCTACAATGAGCAGTTCTTC; cdr3_aa: CAWTRDSSYNEQFF
j_call: TRBJ1-1; clone_size: many; d_call: .; v_call: TRBV30; cdr3_nt: TGTGCCTGGTCTATACAGGGGAACACTGAAGCTTTCTTT; cdr3_aa: CAWSIQGNTEAFF
j_call: TRBJ1-1; clone_size: many; d_call: .; v_call: TRBV27; cdr3_nt: TGTGCCAGCAGCCCGGGTGGGGGGAACACTGAAGCTTTCTTT; cdr3_aa: CASSPGGGNTEAFF
j_call: TRBJ2-5; clone_size: .; d_call: .; v_call: TRBV29-1; cdr3_nt: TGCAGCGTTCAGACACGGGGGAGGGAGACCCAGTACTTC; cdr3_aa: CSVQTRGRETQYF
j_call: TRBJ2-1; clone_size: many; d_call: TRBD2; v_call: TRBV20-1; cdr3_nt: TGCAGTGCTAGAGATCGTCGGACTAGCGCGATCAATGAGCAGTTCTTC; cdr3_aa: CSARDRRTSAINEQFF
j_call: TRBJ2-3; clone_size: .; d_call: TRBD1; v_call: TRBV4-1; cdr3_nt: TGCGCCAGCAGCCAAAGACAGGGCCCGGATACGCAGTATTTT; cdr3_aa: CASSQRQGPDTQYF
j_call: TRBJ2-1; clone_size: few; d_call: TRBD2; v_call: TRBV20-1; cdr3_nt: TGCAGTGCCACGGGACTAGCGGGAGTTTTGACCTCCTACAATGAGCAGTTCTTC; cdr3_aa: CSATGLAGVLTSYNEQFF
j_call: TRBJ2-5; clone_size: .; d_call: .; v_call: TRBV5-1; cdr3_nt: TGCGCCAGCAGCCCTAACGACCTCCAAGAGACCCAGTACTTC; cdr3_aa: CASSPNDLQETQYF
j_call: TRBJ2-7; clone_size: .; d_call: TRBD1; v_call: TRBV30; cdr3_nt: TGTGCCTGGAGTTCGGACAGGGGCACCTACGAGCAGTACTTC; cdr3_aa: CAWSSDRGTYEQYF
j_call: TRBJ1-6; clone_size: .; d_call: .; v_call: TRBV30; cdr3_nt: TGTGCCGCAACAGAAAATTCACCCCTCCACTTT; cdr3_aa: CAATENSPLHF
j_call: TRBJ1-5; clone_size: many; d_call: .; v_call: TRBV12-3/TRBV12-4; cdr3_nt: TGTGCCAGCAGTTTACAGGGTAGCAATCAGCCCCAGCATTTT; cdr3_aa: CASSLQGSNQPQHF
j_call: TRBJ2-1; clone_size: .; d_call: TRBD2; v_call: TRBV27; cdr3_nt: TGTGCCAGCAGAACCGGACTAGCGTCCAATGAGCAGTTCTTC; cdr3_aa: CASRTGLASNEQFF
j_call: TRBJ2-4; clone_size: .; d_call: TRBD1; v_call: TRBV20-1; cdr3_nt: TGCAGTGCTAGAGGCCTAGGGGGCCAAGCCGAAAACATTCAGTACTTC; cdr3_aa: CSARGLGGQAENIQYF
j_call: TRBJ1-2; clone_size: many; d_call: TRBD1; v_call: TRBV5-6; cdr3_nt: TGTGCCAGCAGCTTGTTGGGACAGGGGAAAGGCTACACCTTC; cdr3_aa: CASSLLGQGKGYTF
j_call: TRBJ1-2; clone_size: .; d_call: .; v_call: TRBV29-1; cdr3_nt: TGCAGCGTTGATTCCGGGAACTATGGCTACACCTTC; cdr3_aa: CSVDSGNYGYTF
j_call: TRBJ1-2; clone_size: .; d_call: .; v_call: TRBV19; cdr3_nt: TGTGCCAGTAGTTCGATGGGGGAAGTGGGGCCCACCTTC; cdr3_aa: CASSSMGEVGPTF